The source of this T cell receptor beta chain is a study of T cell responses to AZD1222 COVID-19 vaccine (dated by TCRdb to about 2021). A note on the overall study: Because spike-specific TCR depth and breadth did not differ between the two schedules, AZD1222 recipients who got a second dose at roughly 4 weeks were pooled with those who got a second dose at roughly 12 weeks. Trial participants were enrolled by age into subgroups of 18-55, 56-69 and 70-plus years, and around 140, 26 and 57 TCR-sequenced participants, respectively, were included in these subgroups. A total of 233 trial participants underwent TCR sequencing, of whom about 200 had received two doses of AZD1222 and 26 had received two doses of the MenACWY control vaccine. Overall study outcomes, separate from this receptor: Vaccine-associated CD4 TCRs spanned the whole spike protein, with dominant responses in regions 160-218 and 743-854. Spike-specific TCR breadth and depth rose significantly after two AZD1222 doses compared with day 0 and with MenACWY recipients. The 56-69-year group was small, and its depth increase did not reach significance, likely because of low power. Nearly half of unique spike-specific TCRs reportedly recognized epitopes outside regions mutated in the B.1.351 and B.1.1.7 variants. Conclusions about previously exposed vaccinees are limited because only six or seven AZD1222 recipients were SARS-CoV-2 seropositive at baseline. No day 14 peak-response samples were available, so repertoires were characterized only after the peak T cell response. Participants were mostly white British, with more females than males. The authors suggested clonal diversity may have been underestimated.

The time point label corresponds to: baseline before first vaccination. The vaccinee samples were drawn from two UK trials, COV001 and COV002, one of which was a single-blind randomized controlled phase 2/3 trial testing AZD1222 (ChAdOx1 nCoV-19) in healthy adults. For TCRbeta chain sequencing, PBMC samples from trial participants were taken at day 0 and at day 28 after the second dose. V was cut back by 5 bases and J by 3 bases, leaving a gap of 11 bases between them. From a lookup of the germline V gene, CDR1 and CDR2 are SGHTS and YDEGEE. The CDR3, from cysteine to phenylalanine, totals 13 residues. Only the CDR3 part of the read is kept: 39 bases, read in frame from the first base. On this clone: This clone's antigen is unknown. No base quality information exists; no much larger clone differs at one position.

The CDR3 regions of human TCRbeta chains were analyzed by immunosequencing. In the source study's methods: Repertoire TCRs were checked for matches against a reference library of SARS-CoV-2-specific TCRs that had been generated using the MIRA antigen-specificity platform. Breadth was defined as the fraction of unique TCRs that were SARS-CoV-2-associated, and depth was defined as the fraction of total T cells that were SARS-CoV-2-associated. Using the MIRA data, every spike-specific TCR was mapped to the spike region that the TCR reacted to and assigned to either a CD4 or a CD8 class. Log10-transformed breadth and depth values were compared by one-way ANOVA with Sidak's multiple comparisons tests. TCRdb holds this immuneACCESS table with in-frame rearrangements only. Some clones are missing; in checked studies, unresolved V genes explain under half, and the rest has no known cause. That table gives V, J and clone size, and the DNA gave D and trimming. Here the sample has about 92,000 clones; approximately 91% occur a single time. The ten biggest clones cover around a fifth of the sample.

The source was peripheral blood, collected on day 0 of AZD1222 vaccination. The receptor was isolated from an adult in good health. Rearrangement joined TRBV5-8 to TRBJ1-2; the D gene is perhaps TRBD1, from 5 matching bases. This receptor carries the CDR3 CASSAQGYYGYTF. The sequenced DNA is TGTGCCAGCAGTGCTCAGGGTTACTATGGCTACACCTTC. Supplemented by the reference TRBV5-8 and TRBJ1-2 proteins around the CDR3, the complete variable domain is EAGVTQSPTHLIKTRGQQATLRCSPISGHTSVYWYQQALGLGLQFLLWYDEGEERNRGNFPPRFSGRQFPNYSSELNVNALELEDSALYLCASSAQGYYGYTFGSGTRLTVV.